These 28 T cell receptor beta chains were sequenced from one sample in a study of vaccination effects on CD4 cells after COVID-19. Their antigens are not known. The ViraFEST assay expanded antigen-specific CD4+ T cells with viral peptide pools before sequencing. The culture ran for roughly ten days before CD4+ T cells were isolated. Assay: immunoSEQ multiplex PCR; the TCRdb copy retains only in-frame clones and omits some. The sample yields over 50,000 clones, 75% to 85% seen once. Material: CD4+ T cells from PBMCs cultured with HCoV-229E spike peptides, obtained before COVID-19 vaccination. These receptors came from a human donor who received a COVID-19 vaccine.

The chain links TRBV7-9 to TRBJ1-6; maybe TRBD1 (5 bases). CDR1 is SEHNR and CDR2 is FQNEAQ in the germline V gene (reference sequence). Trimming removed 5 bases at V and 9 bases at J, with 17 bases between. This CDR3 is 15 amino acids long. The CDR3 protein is CASSRLGRAGSPLHF. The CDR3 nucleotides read TGTGCCAGCAGCCGGCTCGGCAGGGCAGGTTCACCCCTCCACTTT.

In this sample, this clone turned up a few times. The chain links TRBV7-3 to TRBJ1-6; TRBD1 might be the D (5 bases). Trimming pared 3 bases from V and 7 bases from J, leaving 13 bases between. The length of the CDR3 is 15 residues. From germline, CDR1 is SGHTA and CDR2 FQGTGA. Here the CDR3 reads CASSLGTAGNSPLHF. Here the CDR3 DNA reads TGTGCCAGCAGCTTGGGGACCGCGGGGAATTCACCCCTCCACTTT.

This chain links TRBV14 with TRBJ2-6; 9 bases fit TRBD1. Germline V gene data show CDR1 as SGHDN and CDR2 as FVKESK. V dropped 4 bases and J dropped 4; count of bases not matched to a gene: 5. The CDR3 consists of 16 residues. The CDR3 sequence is CASSPWTGAGANVLTF. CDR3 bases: TGTGCCAGCAGCCCGTGGACAGGGGCCGGGGCCAACGTCCTGACTTTC. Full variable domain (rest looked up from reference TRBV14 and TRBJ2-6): EAGVTQFPSHSVIEKGQTVTLRCDPISGHDNLYWYRRVMGKEIKFLLHFVKESKQDESGMPNNRFLAERTGGTYSTLKVQPAELEDSGVYFCASSPWTGAGANVLTFGAGSRLTVL.

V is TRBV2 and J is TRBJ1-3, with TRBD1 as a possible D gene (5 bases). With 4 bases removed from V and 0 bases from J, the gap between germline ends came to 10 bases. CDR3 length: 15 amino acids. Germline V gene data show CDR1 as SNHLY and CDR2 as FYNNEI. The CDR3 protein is CASSGQPVSGNTIYF. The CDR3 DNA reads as TGTGCCAGCAGTGGACAGCCCGTCTCTGGAAACACCATATATTTT.

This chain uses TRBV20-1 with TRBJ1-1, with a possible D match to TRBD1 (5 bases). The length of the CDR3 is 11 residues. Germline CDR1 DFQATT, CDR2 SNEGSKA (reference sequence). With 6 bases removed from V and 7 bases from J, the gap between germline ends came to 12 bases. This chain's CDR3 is CSAGPAIEAFF. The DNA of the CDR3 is TGCAGTGCGGGACCCGCCATTGAAGCTTTCTTT.

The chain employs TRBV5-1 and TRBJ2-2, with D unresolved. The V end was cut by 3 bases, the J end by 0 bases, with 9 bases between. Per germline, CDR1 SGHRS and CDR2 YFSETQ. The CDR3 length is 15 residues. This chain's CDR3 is CASSSSLANTGELFF. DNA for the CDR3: TGCGCCAGCAGCTCCAGTCTCGCGAACACCGGGGAGCTGTTTTTT.

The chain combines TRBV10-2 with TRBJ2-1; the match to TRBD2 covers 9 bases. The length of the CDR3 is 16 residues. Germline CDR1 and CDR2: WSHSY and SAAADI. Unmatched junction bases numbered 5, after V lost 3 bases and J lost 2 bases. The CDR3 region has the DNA TGCGCCAGCAGTGAACGAGGCGGGGGGGCCTACAATGAGCAGTTCTTC. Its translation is CASSERGGGAYNEQFF.

The CDR3 sequence is CASIGDLYPIEGTGGIVYEQYV. The CDR3 nucleotides are TGTGCCAGCATCGGCGATCTATATCCCATCGAGGGGACAGGAGGAATCGTCTACGAGCAGTACGTC. The chain links TRBV9 to TRBJ2-7, with 8 bases fitting TRBD1. V was clipped by 6 bases and J by 3 bases; unmatched bases: 32. This CDR3 spans 22 amino acids. Germline values: CDR1 SGDLS, CDR2 YYNGEE.

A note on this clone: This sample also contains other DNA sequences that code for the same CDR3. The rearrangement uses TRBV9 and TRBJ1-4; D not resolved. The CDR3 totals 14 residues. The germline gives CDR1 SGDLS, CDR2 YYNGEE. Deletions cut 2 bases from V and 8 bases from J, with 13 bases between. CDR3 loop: CASSVGGLGEKLFF. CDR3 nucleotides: TGTGCCAGCAGCGTGGGAGGGCTGGGAGAAAAACTGTTTTTT.

CDR3 protein: CASSSYQTGADTQYF. CDR3 sequence (DNA): TGTGCCAGCAGCTCCTATCAAACAGGGGCAGATACGCAGTATTTT. The chain combines TRBV7-3 with TRBJ2-3; 7 positions match TRBD1. This CDR3 has 15 residues. Germline loops: CDR1 SGHTA, CDR2 FQGTGA. V lost 4 bases to trimming and J lost 4 bases; unmatched junction nucleotides: 8.

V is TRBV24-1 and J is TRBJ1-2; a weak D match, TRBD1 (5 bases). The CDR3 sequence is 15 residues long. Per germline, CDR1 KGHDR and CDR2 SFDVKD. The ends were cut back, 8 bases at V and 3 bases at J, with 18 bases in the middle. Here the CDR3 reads CATNYRGQGDYGYTF. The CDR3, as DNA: TGTGCCACCAACTACCGTGGTCAGGGAGACTATGGCTACACCTTC.

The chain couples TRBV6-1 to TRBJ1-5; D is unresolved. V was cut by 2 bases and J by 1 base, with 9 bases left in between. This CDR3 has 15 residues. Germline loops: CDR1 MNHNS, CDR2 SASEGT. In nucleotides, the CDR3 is TGTGCCAGCAGTGAAATGAGTACAAGCAATCAGCCCCAGCATTTT. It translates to CASSEMSTSNQPQHF.

The CDR3 protein is CASFGGAGGQETQYF. The CDR3, as DNA: TGCGCCAGCTTCGGGGGAGCGGGGGGGCAGGAGACCCAGTACTTC. The chain is built from TRBV5-1 and TRBJ2-5, with 10 bases fitting TRBD2. The trim removed 7 bases at V and 5 bases at J, leaving 11 bases unmatched. Germline loops: CDR1 SGHRS, CDR2 YFSETQ. This CDR3 has 15 amino acids.

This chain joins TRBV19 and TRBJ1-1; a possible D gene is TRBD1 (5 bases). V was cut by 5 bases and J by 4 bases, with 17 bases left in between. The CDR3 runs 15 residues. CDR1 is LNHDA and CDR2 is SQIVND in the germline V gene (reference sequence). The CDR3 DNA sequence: TGTGCCAGTAGTTCGCGGACAAGTACAATCACTGAAGCTTTCTTT. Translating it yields CASSSRTSTITEAFF.

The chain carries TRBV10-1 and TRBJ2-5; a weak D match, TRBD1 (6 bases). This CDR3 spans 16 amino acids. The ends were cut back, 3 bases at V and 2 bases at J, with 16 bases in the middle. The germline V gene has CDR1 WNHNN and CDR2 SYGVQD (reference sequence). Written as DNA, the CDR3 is TGCGCCAGCAGTGATCGACAGGCGAGCCCTCAAGAGACCCAGTACTTC. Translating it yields CASSDRQASPQETQYF.

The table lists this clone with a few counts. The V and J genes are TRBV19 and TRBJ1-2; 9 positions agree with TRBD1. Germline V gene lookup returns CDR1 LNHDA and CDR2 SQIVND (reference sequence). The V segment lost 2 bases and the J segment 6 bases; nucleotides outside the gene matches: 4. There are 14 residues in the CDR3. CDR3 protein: CASSIRQGEDGYTF. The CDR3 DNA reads TGTGCCAGTAGTATAAGACAGGGGGAGGATGGCTACACCTTC.

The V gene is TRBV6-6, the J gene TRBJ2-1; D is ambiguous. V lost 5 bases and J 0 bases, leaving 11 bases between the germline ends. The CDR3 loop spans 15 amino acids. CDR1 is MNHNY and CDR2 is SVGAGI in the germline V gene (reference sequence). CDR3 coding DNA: TGTGCCAGCAGTCCTCGACGGAGCTCCTACAATGAGCAGTTCTTC. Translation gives CASSPRRSSYNEQFF.

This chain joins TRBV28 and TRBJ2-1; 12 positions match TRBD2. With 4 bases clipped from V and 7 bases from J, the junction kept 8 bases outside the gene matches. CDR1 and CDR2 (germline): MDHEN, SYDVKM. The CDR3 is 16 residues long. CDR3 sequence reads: CASSSNLAGGRNEQFF. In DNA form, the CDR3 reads TGTGCCAGCAGTTCCAACCTAGCGGGGGGGCGGAATGAGCAGTTCTTC.

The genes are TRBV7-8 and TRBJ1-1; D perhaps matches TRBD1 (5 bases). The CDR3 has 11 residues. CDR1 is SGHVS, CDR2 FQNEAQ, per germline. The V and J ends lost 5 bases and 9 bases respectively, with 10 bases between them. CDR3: CASSNTGKAFF. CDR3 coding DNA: TGTGCCAGCAGCAATACAGGAAAAGCTTTCTTT.

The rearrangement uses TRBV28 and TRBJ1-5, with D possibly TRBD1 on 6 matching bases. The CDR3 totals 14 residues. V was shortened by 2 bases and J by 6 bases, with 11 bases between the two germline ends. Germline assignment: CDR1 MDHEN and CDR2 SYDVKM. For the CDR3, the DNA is TGTGCCAGCAGTTTAGGGGGGGCTCGTCAGCCCCAGCATTTT. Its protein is CASSLGGARQPQHF.

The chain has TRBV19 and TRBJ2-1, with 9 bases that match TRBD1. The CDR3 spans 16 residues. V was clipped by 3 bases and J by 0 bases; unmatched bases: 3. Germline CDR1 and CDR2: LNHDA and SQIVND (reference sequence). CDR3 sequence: CASSIPGQGSYNEQFF. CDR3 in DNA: TGTGCCAGTAGTATTCCGGGACAGGGCTCCTACAATGAGCAGTTCTTC.

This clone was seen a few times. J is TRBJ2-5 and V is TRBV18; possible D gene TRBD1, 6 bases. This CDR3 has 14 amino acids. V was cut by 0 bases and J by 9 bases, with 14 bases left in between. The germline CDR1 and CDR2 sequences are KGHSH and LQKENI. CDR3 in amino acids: CASSPPTLQGSQYF. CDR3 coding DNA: TGTGCCAGCTCACCACCTACGCTTCAGGGGTCCCAGTACTTC. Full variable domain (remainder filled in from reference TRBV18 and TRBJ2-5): NAGVMQNPRHLVRRRGQEARLRCSPMKGHSHVYWYRQLPEEGLKFMVYLQKENIIDESGMPKERFSAEFPKEGPSILRIQQVVRGDSAAYFCASSPPTLQGSQYFGPGTRLLVL.

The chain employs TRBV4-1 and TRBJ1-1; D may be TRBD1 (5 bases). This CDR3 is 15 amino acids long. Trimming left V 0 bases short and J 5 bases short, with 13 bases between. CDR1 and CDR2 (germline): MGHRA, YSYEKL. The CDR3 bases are TGCGCCAGCAGCCAAGATGGGCGGGGGAGAACTGAAGCTTTCTTT. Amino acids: CASSQDGRGRTEAFF.

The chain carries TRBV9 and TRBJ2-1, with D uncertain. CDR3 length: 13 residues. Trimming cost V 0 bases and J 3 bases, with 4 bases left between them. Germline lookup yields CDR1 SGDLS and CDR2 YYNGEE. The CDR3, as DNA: TGTGCCAGCAGCGTAGGGGACTACAATGAGCAGTTCTTC. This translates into CASSVGDYNEQFF.

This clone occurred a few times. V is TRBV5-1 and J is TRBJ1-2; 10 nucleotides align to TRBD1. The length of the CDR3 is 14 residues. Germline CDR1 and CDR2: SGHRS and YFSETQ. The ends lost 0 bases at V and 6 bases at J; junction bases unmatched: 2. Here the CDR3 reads CASSLGDRGDGYTF. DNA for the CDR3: TGCGCCAGCAGCTTGGGGGACAGGGGAGATGGCTACACCTTC.

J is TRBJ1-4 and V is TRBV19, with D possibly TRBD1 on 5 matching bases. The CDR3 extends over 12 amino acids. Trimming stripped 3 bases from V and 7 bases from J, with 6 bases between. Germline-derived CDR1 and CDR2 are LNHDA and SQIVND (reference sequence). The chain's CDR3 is CASSIQGEKLFF. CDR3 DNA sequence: TGTGCCAGTAGTATCCAGGGTGAAAAACTGTTTTTT.

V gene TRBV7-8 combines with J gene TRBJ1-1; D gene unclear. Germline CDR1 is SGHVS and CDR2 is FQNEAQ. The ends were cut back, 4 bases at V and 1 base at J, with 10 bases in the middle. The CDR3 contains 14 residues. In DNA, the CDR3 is TGTGCCAGCAGCTATGGCAGCCCGAACACTGAAGCTTTCTTT. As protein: CASSYGSPNTEAFF.

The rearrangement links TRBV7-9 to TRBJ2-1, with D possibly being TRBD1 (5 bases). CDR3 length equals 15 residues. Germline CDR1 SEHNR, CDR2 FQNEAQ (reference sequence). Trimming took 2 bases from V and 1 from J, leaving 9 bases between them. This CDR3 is CASSLTGFSYNEQFF. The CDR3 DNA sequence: TGTGCCAGCAGCTTAACAGGATTTTCCTACAATGAGCAGTTCTTC.